This entry lists 30 T cell receptor beta chains sequenced from one sample in a study of shared clonotypes between healthy human individuals. The table came from immunoSEQ multiplex PCR; TCRdb's copy has only in-frame clones and leaves some out. Among around 1.6 million clones listed, 95% to 99% were seen once. Sequenced material: naive CD4+ T cells sorted from blood. Subset denoted: CD45RA+ positively selected. These receptor sequences come from a man younger than 45 in good health.

The chain is built from TRBV5-1 and TRBJ2-1, with 12 bases identical to TRBD2. The CDR3 covers 18 residues. Trimming cost V 0 bases and J 5 bases; bases outside gene matches: 9. CDR1 SGHRS and CDR2 YFSETQ come from the germline V gene. Here the CDR3 reads CASSLALAGGAGNNEQFF. CDR3 sequence (DNA): TGCGCCAGCAGCTTGGCGCTAGCGGGAGGGGCAGGGAACAATGAGCAGTTCTTC.

The V call is TRBV27, the J call TRBJ2-7, with 10 bases that match TRBD2. The CDR3 spans 15 residues. V was pared by 8 bases and J by 2 bases, with 9 bases of the junction left unmatched. CDR1 is MNHEY, CDR2 SMNVEV, per germline (reference sequence). The CDR3 here is CASYIGLAAPYEQYF. CDR3 in DNA: TGTGCCAGCTACATTGGACTAGCGGCTCCCTACGAGCAGTACTTC.

V is TRBV7-2 and J is TRBJ2-7; 10 positions match TRBD2. V gave up 5 bases and J gave up 3 bases; unmatched junction bases: 4. The V gene's germline CDR1 is SGHTA and CDR2 FQGNSA. The CDR3 covers 14 residues. The CDR3 loop is CASSRTSGYYEQYF. The DNA of the CDR3 is TGTGCCAGCAGCCGGACTAGCGGCTACTACGAGCAGTACTTC.

For this clone: Other DNA variants within this sample encode the same CDR3. The chain employs TRBV9 and TRBJ1-1, with 9 bases matching TRBD1. The CDR3 is 14 amino acids. Trimming at V came to 5 bases and at J to 2 bases, leaving 4 bases not matched to a gene. From germline, CDR1 is SGDLS and CDR2 YYNGEE. The CDR3 DNA reads as TGTGCCAGCAGTCCGACAGGGGGTAACACTGAAGCTTTCTTT. Its translation: CASSPTGGNTEAFF.

The V call is TRBV10-3, the J call TRBJ2-1; 7 bases are shared with TRBD1. The CDR3 length is 13 residues. J lost 6 bases, V lost 3 bases, and 2 bases had no gene match. Germline CDR1 and CDR2: ENHRY and SYGVKD. CDR3 in amino acids: CAISEQGINEQFF. DNA of the CDR3: TGTGCCATCAGTGAACAGGGGATCAATGAGCAGTTCTTC.

The J gene is TRBJ2-1, the V gene TRBV28; 8 bases are a match to TRBD2. The CDR3 is 21 amino acids. The V gene's germline CDR1 is MDHEN and CDR2 SYDVKM. V trimming: 5 bases; J trimming: 7 bases; junction bases outside the gene matches: 28. DNA for the CDR3: TGTGCCAGCAGTCTACCCTCCGGACTAGCCCAACGCGGGGGTACTACAAATGAGCAGTTCTTC. Its translation: CASSLPSGLAQRGGTTNEQFF.

The rearrangement joins TRBV28 to TRBJ2-6, with D tentatively TRBD2 (5 bases). The V gene lost 5 bases and the J gene lost 4 bases, with 12 bases spanning the gap. This CDR3 is 15 amino acids long. Germline V lookup: CDR1 MDHEN, CDR2 SYDVKM. The DNA of the CDR3 is TGTGCCAGCAGTCCAATCGGGGTGGGGGCCAACGTCCTGACTTTC. Residues: CASSPIGVGANVLTF.

V and J are TRBV5-4 and TRBJ2-7; 7 positions match TRBD1. Trimming at V came to 2 bases and at J to 1 base, leaving 6 bases not matched to a gene. This CDR3 region has 15 residues. The germline CDR1 and CDR2 sequences are SGHNT and YYREEE (reference sequence). The CDR3, as DNA: TGTGCCAGCAGCTTCCCAGCAGGGGGATCCTACGAGCAGTACTTC. It codes for CASSFPAGGSYEQYF.

This chain connects TRBV5-1 to TRBJ2-7, with 10 nucleotides matching TRBD2. In germline, CDR1 is SGHRS, CDR2 YFSETQ. The CDR3 contains 16 residues. The ends lost 4 bases at V and 4 bases at J; junction bases unmatched: 11. CDR3 protein: CASSPRGTSGNYEQYF. CDR3 DNA sequence: TGCGCCAGCAGCCCCCGGGGTACTAGCGGGAATTACGAGCAGTACTTC.

DNA for the CDR3: TGTGCCAGCACACGCAGGAATCAGCCCCAGCATTTT. Amino acids: CASTRRNQPQHF. V is TRBV5-6 and J is TRBJ1-5; D not certain. Trimming took off 6 bases at V and 4 bases at J, with 8 bases between the two ends. This CDR3 contains 12 residues. Looked up from germline, CDR1 is SGHDT and CDR2 is YYEEEE.

This clone was counted once. The chain couples TRBV27 to TRBJ2-7, with a possible D match to TRBD1 (5 bases). The CDR3 contains 14 residues. CDR1 MNHEY and CDR2 SMNVEV come from the germline V gene (reference sequence). For the CDR3, the DNA is TGTGCTACCAAGACAGTGTTCTCCTCCTACGAGCAGTACTTC. This codes for CATKTVFSSYEQYF.

The chain employs TRBV5-1 and TRBJ2-1; TRBD2 aligns across 9 bases. The V gene's germline CDR1 is SGHRS and CDR2 YFSETQ. The CDR3 has 15 residues. V was pared by 4 bases and J by 9 bases, with 11 bases of the junction left unmatched. The CDR3 DNA reads as TGCGCCAGCAGCATGGGGCCGGGACTAGCTCCTGAGCAGTTCTTC. Residues: CASSMGPGLAPEQFF.

This sequence joins TRBV28 and TRBJ1-4; no reliable D call. V was pared by 4 bases and J by 0 bases, with 12 bases between. The V gene's germline CDR1 is MDHEN and CDR2 SYDVKM. CDR3 size: 16 residues. CDR3 in DNA: TGTGCCAGCAGTTACTCTCAGTTTGCAACTAATGAAAAACTGTTTTTT. Its protein product is CASSYSQFATNEKLFF. The whole variable domain, filled in from reference TRBV28 and TRBJ1-4, reads DVKVTQSSRYLVKRTGEKVFLECVQDMDHENMFWYRQDPGLGLRLIYFSYDVKMKEKGDIPEGYSVSREKKERFSLILESASTNQTSMYLCASSYSQFATNEKLFFGSGTQLSVL.

The genes are TRBV10-3 and TRBJ1-4; D not certain. The CDR3 sequence is 15 residues long. The V end lost 1 base, the J end lost 8 bases, and 14 bases lay between the germline ends. Germline V gene lookup returns CDR1 ENHRY and CDR2 SYGVKD. CDR3 loop: CAISEWGETGEKLFF. CDR3 DNA sequence: TGTGCCATCAGTGAGTGGGGTGAGACTGGCGAAAAACTGTTTTTT.

V gene TRBV10-3 combines with J gene TRBJ1-2; D ambiguous. Between the trimmed V and J ends, which lost 7 bases and 0 bases, there was a span of 3 bases. The CDR3 extends over 11 amino acids. Germline V gives CDR1 ENHRY, CDR2 SYGVKD. The CDR3 loop is CAINANYGYTF. CDR3 nucleotides: TGTGCCATCAACGCTAACTATGGCTACACCTTC.

The rearrangement links TRBV5-1 to TRBJ2-7; no clear D gene. Trimming pared 1 base from V and 5 bases from J, leaving 13 bases between. Germline assignment: CDR1 SGHRS and CDR2 YFSETQ. The CDR3 has 14 residues. CDR3 amino acids: CASSLLGPTNEQYF. The CDR3 DNA is TGCGCCAGCAGCTTGTTGGGCCCAACAAACGAGCAGTACTTC. Full variable domain (remainder filled in from reference TRBV5-1 and TRBJ2-7): KAGVTQTPRYLIKTRGQQVTLSCSPISGHRSVSWYQQTPGQGLQFLFEYFSETQRNKGNFPGRFSGRQFSNSRSEMNVSTLELGDSALYLCASSLLGPTNEQYFGPGTRLTVT.

The chain employs TRBV6-6 and TRBJ2-6; 8 nucleotides agree with TRBD2. The V and J ends lost 8 bases and 2 bases, in that order; junction bases with no gene match: 5. Germline V gene sequence: CDR1 MNHNY, CDR2 SVGAGI (reference sequence). The CDR3 spans 15 residues. DNA for the CDR3: TGTGCCAGCTTAGCGGGAAGCGCTGGGGCCAACGTCCTGACTTTC. Residues: CASLAGSAGANVLTF.

The CDR3 region has the DNA TGTGCCAGTCTCAGTCCCGGGACTAGCGCCGTCGATGAGCAGTTCTTC. It specifies CASLSPGTSAVDEQFF. V usage is TRBV25-1 and J usage is TRBJ2-1; 10 bases align to TRBD2. Germline CDR1 and CDR2: MGHDK and SYGVNS. After removal of 9 bases from V and 8 bases from J, the junction contained 16 bases not matched to a gene. This CDR3 is built from 16 residues.

The V gene is TRBV11-2, the J gene TRBJ2-7; D is unclear. This CDR3 spans 16 amino acids. Germline loops: CDR1 SGHAT, CDR2 FQNNGV. Trimming took 4 bases from V and 3 from J, leaving 19 bases between them. The CDR3 DNA follows: TGTGCCAGCAGCTCCCGCCCCCGGGCATCTAGCTACGAGCAGTACTTC. Residues: CASSSRPRASSYEQYF.

This clone was detected only once. The chain recombines TRBV2 with TRBJ2-1, with 7 bases lining up with TRBD1. V was clipped by 8 bases and J by 8 bases; unmatched bases: 15. CDR3 length: 15 amino acids. The germline V gene encodes CDR1 SNHLY and CDR2 FYNNEI. The CDR3 DNA sequence: TGTGCCAGCCTCCGCGACAGGGCAGGTGGGGATGAGCAGTTCTTC. It codes for CASLRDRAGGDEQFF.

This chain connects TRBV18 to TRBJ2-7, with TRBD2 identical over 7 bases. Germline assignment: CDR1 KGHSH and CDR2 LQKENI. The J segment lost 1 base and the V segment lost 3 bases, leaving 6 bases of the junction unmatched. The CDR3 covers 15 residues. For the CDR3, the DNA is TGTGCCAGCTCACCGAAGGGCGGGGGATCCTACGAGCAGTACTTC. Translation: CASSPKGGGSYEQYF.

This clone was detected once. The chain links TRBV11-2 to TRBJ2-4; D gene ambiguous. This CDR3 is built from 14 residues. V was pared by 0 bases and J by 9 bases, with 12 bases between. Germline V gene data show CDR1 as SGHAT and CDR2 as FQNNGV. The CDR3 region is CASSLEVGYGIQYF. CDR3 coding DNA: TGTGCCAGCAGCTTAGAGGTGGGATATGGCATTCAGTACTTC.

The rearrangement joins TRBV6-1 to TRBJ2-5; 8 nucleotides match TRBD2. CDR1 MNHNS and CDR2 SASEGT come from the germline V gene. This CDR3 contains 15 residues. V lost 3 bases and J lost 5; bases outside the gene matches: 8. DNA of the CDR3: TGTGCCAGCAGTGATGGGGCGGGGGGACGTGAGACCCAGTACTTC. Translated: CASSDGAGGRETQYF.

The chain couples TRBV9 to TRBJ2-1; D might be TRBD2 (6 bases). This CDR3 is 13 amino acids long. Trimming stripped 3 bases from V and 9 bases from J, with 13 bases between. Germline assignment: CDR1 SGDLS and CDR2 YYNGEE. In DNA form, the CDR3 reads TGTGCCAGCAGCGAGGAGGGGTTAGGTGAGCAGTTCTTC. Its protein is CASSEEGLGEQFF.

J is TRBJ2-2 and V is TRBV12-2; the table's TRBD1 call for D was not verified on the DNA. TRBV12-2 is described as a pseudogene. The CDR3 length is 16 residues. The CDR3 loop reads CASRLGQGDGTGELFF. The CDR3 nucleotides are TGTGCAAGTCGCTTGGGACAGGGCGACGGCACCGGGGAGCTGTTTTTT.

This chain's CDR3 is CASSAQGTEQYF. In DNA form, the CDR3 reads TGTGCCAGTAGTGCGCAGGGGACCGAGCAGTACTTC. The rearrangement uses TRBV19 and TRBJ2-7, with D perhaps matching TRBD1 (6 bases). The V and J ends lost 5 bases and 6 bases respectively, with 11 bases between them. The germline CDR1 and CDR2 sequences are LNHDA and SQIVND (reference sequence). The CDR3 contains 12 residues.

The chain has TRBV4-1 and TRBJ2-2; TRBD2 is a possible D gene (6 bases). Germline V lookup: CDR1 MGHRA, CDR2 YSYEKL. The CDR3 extends over 16 amino acids. V lost 4 bases to trimming and J lost 6 bases, with 18 bases between them. The CDR3 region is CASSRGGGRRSGELFF. For the CDR3, the DNA is TGCGCCAGCAGCCGGGGCGGAGGGAGGCGCTCCGGGGAGCTGTTTTTT.

DNA for the CDR3: TGTGCCAGCGCGGTTGGGACCTATCTCTACGAGCAGTACTTC. Translation gives CASAVGTYLYEQYF. The chain carries TRBV2 and TRBJ2-7; D is perhaps TRBD1 or TRBD2 (5 bases each). Germline lookup yields CDR1 SNHLY and CDR2 FYNNEI. The CDR3 runs 14 residues. Deletions cut 8 bases from V and 3 bases from J, with 17 bases between.

This clone appeared once. CDR3 in DNA: TGTGCCAGCAGCGTCGAACAGGGGCCCTCCTACGAGCAGTACTTC. Residues: CASSVEQGPSYEQYF. V usage is TRBV9 and J usage is TRBJ2-7, with TRBD1 matching 7 bases. Germline V gene lookup returns CDR1 SGDLS and CDR2 YYNGEE. The junction had 5 bases not matched to a gene; V was cut back by 2 bases and J by 0 bases. The CDR3 totals 15 residues.

The rearrangement joins TRBV5-3 to TRBJ1-2; the D is unclear. TRBV5-3 is designated an ORF whose function remains uncertain. Trimming took 3 bases from V and 5 from J, leaving 17 bases between them. CDR3 size: 15 residues. This CDR3 is CARSYPEDGLYGYTF. CDR3 nucleotides: TGTGCCAGAAGCTACCCAGAAGACGGGTTATATGGCTACACCTTC.